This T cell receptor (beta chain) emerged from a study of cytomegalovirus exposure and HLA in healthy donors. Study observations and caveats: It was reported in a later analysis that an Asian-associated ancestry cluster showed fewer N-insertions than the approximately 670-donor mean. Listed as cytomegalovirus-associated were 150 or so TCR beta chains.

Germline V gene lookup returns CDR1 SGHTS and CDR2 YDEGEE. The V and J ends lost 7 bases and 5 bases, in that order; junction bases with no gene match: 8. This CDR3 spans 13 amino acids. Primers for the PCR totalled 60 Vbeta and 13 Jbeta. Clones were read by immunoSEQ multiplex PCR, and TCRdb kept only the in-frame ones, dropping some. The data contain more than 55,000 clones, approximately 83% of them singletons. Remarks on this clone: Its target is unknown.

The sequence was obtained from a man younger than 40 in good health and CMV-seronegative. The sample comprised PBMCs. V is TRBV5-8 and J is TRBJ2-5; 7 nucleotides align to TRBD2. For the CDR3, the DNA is TGTGCCAGCTCCGGGAGGTCGGGGGAGACCCAGTACTTC. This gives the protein CASSGRSGETQYF.